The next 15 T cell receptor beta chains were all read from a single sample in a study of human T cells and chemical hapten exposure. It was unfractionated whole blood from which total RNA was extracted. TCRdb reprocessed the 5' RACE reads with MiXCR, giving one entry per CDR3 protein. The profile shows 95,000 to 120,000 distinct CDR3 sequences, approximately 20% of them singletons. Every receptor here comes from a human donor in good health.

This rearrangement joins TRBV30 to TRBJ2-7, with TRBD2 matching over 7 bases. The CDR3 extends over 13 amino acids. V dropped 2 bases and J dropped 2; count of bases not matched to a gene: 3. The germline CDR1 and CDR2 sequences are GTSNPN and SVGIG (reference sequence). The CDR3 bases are TGTGCCTGGAGTAAGCGGGGAACCTACGAGCAGTACTTC. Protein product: CAWSKRGTYEQYF.

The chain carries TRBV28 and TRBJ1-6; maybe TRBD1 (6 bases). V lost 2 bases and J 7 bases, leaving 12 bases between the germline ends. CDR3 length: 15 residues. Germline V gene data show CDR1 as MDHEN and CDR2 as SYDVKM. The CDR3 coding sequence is TGTGCCAGCAGTTTACGAGGGACACCAAATTCACCCCTCCACTTT. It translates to CASSLRGTPNSPLHF.

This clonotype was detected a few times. As DNA, the CDR3 is TGTGCCAGCAGCCGTCCTGCCGGGACTAGTGAGAACGAGCAGTACTTC. It yields the protein CASSRPAGTSENEQYF. The rearrangement uses TRBV5-4 and TRBJ2-7; TRBD2 matches 8 bases. This CDR3 has 16 amino acids. From germline, CDR1 is SGHNT and CDR2 YYREEE (reference sequence). The V gene end was trimmed by 4 bases and the J gene end by 5 bases; junction bases not matched to a gene: 14.

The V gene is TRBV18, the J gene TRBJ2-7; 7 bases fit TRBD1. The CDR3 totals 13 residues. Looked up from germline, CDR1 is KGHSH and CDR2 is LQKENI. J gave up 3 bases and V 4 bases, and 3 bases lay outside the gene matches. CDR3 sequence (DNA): TGTGCCAGCTCACGGGACAGCAACTACGAGCAGTACTTC. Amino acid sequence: CASSRDSNYEQYF. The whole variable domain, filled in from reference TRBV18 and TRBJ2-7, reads NAGVMQNPRHLVRRRGQEARLRCSPMKGHSHVYWYRQLPEEGLKFMVYLQKENIIDESGMPKERFSAEFPKEGPSILRIQQVVRGDSAAYFCASSRDSNYEQYFGPGTRLTVT.

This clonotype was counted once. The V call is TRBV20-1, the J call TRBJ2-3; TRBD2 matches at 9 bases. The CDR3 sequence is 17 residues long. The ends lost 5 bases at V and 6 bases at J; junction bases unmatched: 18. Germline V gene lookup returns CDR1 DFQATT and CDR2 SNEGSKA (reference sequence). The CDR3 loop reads CSAPTPLAGSPGDTQYF. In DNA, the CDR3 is TGCAGTGCTCCGACCCCACTAGCGGGTTCACCTGGGGATACGCAGTATTTT.

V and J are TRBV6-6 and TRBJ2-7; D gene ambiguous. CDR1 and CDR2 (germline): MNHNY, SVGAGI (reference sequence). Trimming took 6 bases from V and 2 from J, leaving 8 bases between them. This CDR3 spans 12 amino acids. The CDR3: CASSGWAYEQYF. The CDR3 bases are TGTGCCAGCAGCGGGTGGGCCTACGAGCAGTACTTC.

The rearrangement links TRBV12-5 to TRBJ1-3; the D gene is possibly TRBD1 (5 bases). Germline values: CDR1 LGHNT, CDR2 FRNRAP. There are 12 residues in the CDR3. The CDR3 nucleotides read TGTGCCTGTCAGGGCTCTGGAAACACCATATATTTT. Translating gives CACQGSGNTIYF. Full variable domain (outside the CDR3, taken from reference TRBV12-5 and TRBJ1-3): DARVTQTPRHKVTEMGQEVTMRCQPILGHNTVFWYRQTMMQGLELLAYFRNRAPLDDSGMPKDRFSAEMPDATLATLKIQPSEPRDSAVYFCACQGSGNTIYFGEGSWLTVV.

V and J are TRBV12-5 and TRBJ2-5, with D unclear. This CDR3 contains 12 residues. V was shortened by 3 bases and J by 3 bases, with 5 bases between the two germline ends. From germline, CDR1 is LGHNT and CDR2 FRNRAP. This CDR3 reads CASGLREETQYF. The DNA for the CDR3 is TGTGCTAGTGGTTTACGCGAAGAGACCCAGTACTTC.

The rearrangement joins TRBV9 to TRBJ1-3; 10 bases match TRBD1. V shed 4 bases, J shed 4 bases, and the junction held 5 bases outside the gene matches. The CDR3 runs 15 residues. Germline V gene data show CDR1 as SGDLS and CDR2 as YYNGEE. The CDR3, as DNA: TGTGCCAGCAGCCCACGGACAGGGGGAGGAAACACCATATATTTT. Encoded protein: CASSPRTGGGNTIYF.

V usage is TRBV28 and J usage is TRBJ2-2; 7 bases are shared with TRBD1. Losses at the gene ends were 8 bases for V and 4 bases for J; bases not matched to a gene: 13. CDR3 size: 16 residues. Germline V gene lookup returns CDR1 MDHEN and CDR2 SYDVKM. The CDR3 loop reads CASLTIGTAPTGELFF. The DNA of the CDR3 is TGTGCCAGCCTAACCATCGGGACAGCTCCCACCGGGGAGCTGTTTTTT. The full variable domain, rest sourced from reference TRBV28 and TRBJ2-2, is DVKVTQSSRYLVKRTGEKVFLECVQDMDHENMFWYRQDPGLGLRLIYFSYDVKMKEKGDIPEGYSVSREKKERFSLILESASTNQTSMYLCASLTIGTAPTGELFFGEGSRLTVL.

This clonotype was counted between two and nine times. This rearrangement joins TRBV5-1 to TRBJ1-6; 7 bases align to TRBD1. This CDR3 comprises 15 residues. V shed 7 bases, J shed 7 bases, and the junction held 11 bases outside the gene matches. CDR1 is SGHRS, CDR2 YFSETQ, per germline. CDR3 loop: CASRQTTGVNSPLHF. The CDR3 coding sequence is TGCGCCAGCCGCCAAACAACAGGGGTAAATTCACCCCTCCACTTT. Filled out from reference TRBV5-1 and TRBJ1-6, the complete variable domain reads KAGVTQTPRYLIKTRGQQVTLSCSPISGHRSVSWYQQTPGQGLQFLFEYFSETQRNKGNFPGRFSGRQFSNSRSEMNVSTLELGDSALYLCASRQTTGVNSPLHFGNGTRLTVT.

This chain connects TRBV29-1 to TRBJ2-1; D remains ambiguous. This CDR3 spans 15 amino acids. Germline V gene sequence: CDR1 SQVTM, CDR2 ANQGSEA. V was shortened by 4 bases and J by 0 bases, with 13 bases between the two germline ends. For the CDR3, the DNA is TGCAGCGTTGCTTCTCCTACAGTCTCCTACAATGAGCAGTTCTTC. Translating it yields CSVASPTVSYNEQFF.

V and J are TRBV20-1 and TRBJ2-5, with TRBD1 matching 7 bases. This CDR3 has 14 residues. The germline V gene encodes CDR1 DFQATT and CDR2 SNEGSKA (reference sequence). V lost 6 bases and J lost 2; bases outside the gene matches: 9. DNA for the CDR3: TGCAGTGCCCGAGTCCCGGGACAGCAAGAGACCCAGTACTTC. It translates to CSARVPGQQETQYF.

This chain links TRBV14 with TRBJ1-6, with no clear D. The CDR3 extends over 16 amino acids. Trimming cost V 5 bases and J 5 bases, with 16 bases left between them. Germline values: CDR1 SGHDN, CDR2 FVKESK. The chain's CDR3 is CASSSYGGVDNSPLHF. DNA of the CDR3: TGTGCCAGCAGCTCATATGGCGGAGTTGATAATTCACCCCTCCACTTT.

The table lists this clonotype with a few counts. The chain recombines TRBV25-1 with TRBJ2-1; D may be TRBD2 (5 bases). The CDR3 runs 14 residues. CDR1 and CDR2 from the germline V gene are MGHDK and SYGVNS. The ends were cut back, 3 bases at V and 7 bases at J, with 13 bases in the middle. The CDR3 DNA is TGTGCCAGCAGTGATAATAGCGCGAAGAATGAGCAGTTCTTC. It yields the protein CASSDNSAKNEQFF.